These 32 T cell receptor beta chains came from one sample sequenced in a study of post-analysis software for immune sequencing data. Study observations and caveats: Roughly 5 TRBV segments (TRBV5-6, TRBV5-1 and TRBV20-1 among them) occurred more frequently in patients than in controls.

Unique molecular identifiers had been added to the TCR beta cDNA libraries. MiXCR was run by TCRdb on the PCR reads, yielding one entry per CDR3 protein. The sample shows approximately 400,000 distinct CDR3 sequences, less than 40% of them seen only once. Antigens for these TCRs are unknown. Sequenced sample: blood. These receptor sequences come from a girl between 10 and 17 years old with multiple sclerosis.

This clonotype was detected a few times. This chain connects TRBV29-1 to TRBJ1-5, with 9 positions matching TRBD1. Germline-derived CDR1 and CDR2 are SQVTM and ANQGSEA. There are 12 residues in the CDR3. Trimming at V came to 4 bases and at J to 5 bases, leaving 0 bases not matched to a gene. CDR3 nucleotides: TGCAGCGTTGGGACAGGGGATCAGCCCCAGCATTTT. As protein: CSVGTGDQPQHF.

This clonotype appeared many times. This sequence joins TRBV20-1 and TRBJ2-7, with D perhaps matching TRBD2 (5 bases). Germline V gives CDR1 DFQATT, CDR2 SNEGSKA (reference sequence). The CDR3 is made up of 14 amino acids. Trimming took off 3 bases at V and 4 bases at J, with 16 bases between the two ends. The CDR3: CSARPSSFYYEQYF. The CDR3 bases are TGCAGTGCTAGGCCTAGCAGCTTCTATTACGAGCAGTACTTC.

The chain employs TRBV20-1 and TRBJ2-3, with D hard to call. Trimming took off 0 bases at V and 1 base at J, with 8 bases between the two ends. Germline V gene lookup returns CDR1 DFQATT and CDR2 SNEGSKA (reference sequence). This CDR3 has 14 amino acids. The CDR3: CSAREEQRTDTQYF. The CDR3 nucleotides read TGCAGTGCTAGAGAAGAACAGCGCACAGATACGCAGTATTTT.

J is TRBJ1-1 and V is TRBV11-2; D remains unclear. The CDR3 sequence is 13 residues long. The germline gives CDR1 SGHAT, CDR2 FQNNGV. The V end was cut by 3 bases, the J end by 3 bases, with 8 bases between. The CDR3 bases are TGTGCCAGCAGCTTTAGGCCGGACACTGAAGCTTTCTTT. Amino acids: CASSFRPDTEAFF.

This chain links TRBV20-1 with TRBJ2-3; perhaps TRBD1 as D (7 bases). V was clipped by 0 bases and J by 1 base, with 8 bases between them. CDR1 and CDR2 from the germline V gene are DFQATT and SNEGSKA (reference sequence). This CDR3 comprises 14 residues. The CDR3 sequence is CSARDRGGTDTQYF. The CDR3 nucleotides are TGCAGTGCTAGAGACAGGGGGGGCACAGATACGCAGTATTTT.

This sequence joins TRBV5-6 and TRBJ1-3; 7 positions agree with TRBD1. V lost 2 bases, J lost 4 bases, and 9 bases stayed unmatched. The V gene's germline CDR1 is SGHDT and CDR2 YYEEEE. There are 16 residues in the CDR3. For the CDR3, the DNA is TGTGCCAGCAGCTTCCGCACATCGGGACAGGGAAACACCATATATTTT. Residues: CASSFRTSGQGNTIYF.

The chain links TRBV7-9 to TRBJ2-7, with 7 bases lining up with TRBD1. Germline CDR1 is SEHNR and CDR2 is FQNEAQ (reference sequence). There are 15 residues in the CDR3. V was clipped by 5 bases and J by 3 bases; unmatched bases: 10. The CDR3 bases are TGTGCCAGCAGCCAACCATCGGGACAGCTCTACGAGCAGTACTTC. It specifies CASSQPSGQLYEQYF.

V gene TRBV25-1 combines with J gene TRBJ2-2, with D possibly being TRBD1 or TRBD2 (5 bases each). The CDR3 is 14 amino acids. Trimming pared 8 bases from V and 6 bases from J, leaving 16 bases between. Germline-derived CDR1 and CDR2 are MGHDK and SYGVNS. CDR3 nucleotide sequence: TGTGCCAGCTTGGGGGTGGATGGGGCCGGGGAGCTGTTTTTT. Encoded protein: CASLGVDGAGELFF.

This clonotype was detected a few times. V gene TRBV27 combines with J gene TRBJ1-2; perhaps TRBD1 as D (5 bases). V gave up 8 bases and J gave up 2 bases, with 6 bases separating them. The CDR3 has 11 amino acids. Per germline, CDR1 MNHEY and CDR2 SMNVEV (reference sequence). The CDR3 sequence: CASGDNYGYTF. The CDR3, as DNA: TGTGCCAGCGGGGACAACTATGGCTACACCTTC.

There are a few counts of this clonotype. V usage is TRBV7-9 and J usage is TRBJ1-2; the D gene is possibly TRBD1 (6 bases). Germline V gene lookup returns CDR1 SEHNR and CDR2 FQNEAQ (reference sequence). The CDR3 covers 16 residues. The germline V and J ends were trimmed by 1 base and 7 bases, with 19 bases remaining between them. CDR3 amino acids: CASSLVSQGRLSGYTF. In nucleotides, the CDR3 is TGTGCCAGCAGCTTAGTCTCGCAGGGGAGGCTCAGTGGCTACACCTTC.

This clonotype came up a few times. The V and J genes are TRBV4-1 and TRBJ2-7; D gene unclear. Germline V gene lookup returns CDR1 MGHRA and CDR2 YSYEKL. The ends were cut back, 1 base at V and 1 base at J, with 14 bases in the middle. The CDR3 has 16 amino acids. DNA for the CDR3: TGCGCCAGCAGCCAAGCGTCGCTGTCCTTATCCTACGAGCAGTACTTC. It yields the protein CASSQASLSLSYEQYF.

J is TRBJ1-1 and V is TRBV13; TRBD1 is a possible D gene (5 bases). The length of the CDR3 is 13 residues. From germline, CDR1 is PRHDT and CDR2 FYEKMQ (reference sequence). V was cut by 5 bases and J by 10 bases, with 17 bases left in between. The CDR3 DNA reads as TGTGCCAGCAGCCACTCTCAGGGAGATGGAGCTTTCTTT. It specifies CASSHSQGDGAFF.

This clonotype was counted at least ten times. The rearrangement joins TRBV4-3 to TRBJ2-1, with TRBD1 identical over 7 bases. CDR3 length equals 14 residues. Germline V gene data show CDR1 as LGHNA and CDR2 as YSLEER. After removal of 2 bases from V and 3 bases from J, the junction contained 1 base not matched to a gene. CDR3 in amino acids: CASSQRDSYNEQFF. The CDR3 DNA follows: TGCGCCAGCAGCCAACGGGACAGCTACAATGAGCAGTTCTTC.

A single count supports this clonotype. V is TRBV3-1 and J is TRBJ1-1; D might be TRBD1 (6 bases). The CDR3 loop spans 13 amino acids. CDR1 and CDR2 from the germline V gene are LGHDT and YNNKEL (reference sequence). The V gene lost 8 bases and the J gene lost 2 bases, with 12 bases spanning the gap. CDR3 DNA: TGTGCCAGCGGGTTGACAGGAAACACTGAAGCTTTCTTT. This gives the protein CASGLTGNTEAFF.

V and J are TRBV3-1 and TRBJ2-1; D is undetermined. This CDR3 contains 13 residues. Trimming shortened V by 3 bases and J by 9 bases, and 12 bases separated the two germline ends. The germline V gene has CDR1 LGHDT and CDR2 YNNKEL (reference sequence). CDR3 bases: TGTGCCAGCAGCCATTACCCCGGCCGTGAGCAGTTCTTC. Protein: CASSHYPGREQFF.

The rearrangement joins TRBV4-3 to TRBJ2-5; 9 positions match TRBD2. The germline CDR1 and CDR2 sequences are LGHNA and YSLEER. The CDR3 has 15 residues. Trimming took 1 base from V and 5 from J; bases not matched to a gene: 5. The CDR3 DNA is TGCGCCAGCAGCCAAGGGTTAGCGGGGGATGAGACCCAGTACTTC. It is translated as CASSQGLAGDETQYF.

The rearrangement links TRBV20-1 to TRBJ2-5; perhaps TRBD1 as D (6 bases). With 5 bases removed from V and 5 bases from J, the gap between germline ends came to 15 bases. This CDR3 has 13 residues. The germline CDR1 and CDR2 sequences are DFQATT and SNEGSKA (reference sequence). The CDR3 nucleotides read TGCAGTGCTGGGGACATCATAGGGGAGACCCAGTACTTC. This translates into CSAGDIIGETQYF.

This chain uses TRBV10-3 with TRBJ1-6; D gene uncertain. Per the germline V gene, CDR1 is ENHRY and CDR2 is SYGVKD. The CDR3 is 17 residues long. The germline V and J ends were trimmed by 0 bases and 1 base, with 10 bases remaining between them. CDR3 DNA sequence: TGTGCCATCAGTGAGTCGCAAGGGATATCCTATAATTCACCCCTCCACTTT. It is translated as CAISESQGISYNSPLHF.

A few counts support this clonotype. J is TRBJ2-3 and V is TRBV28; weak D call: TRBD2 (5 bases). Trimming shortened V by 1 base and J by 0 bases, and 11 bases separated the two germline ends. Germline CDR1 is MDHEN and CDR2 is SYDVKM. This CDR3 has 16 residues. The CDR3 DNA sequence: TGTGCCAGCAGTTTATACGGGATATGGAGCACAGATACGCAGTATTTT. Its protein is CASSLYGIWSTDTQYF.

The CDR3 sequence is CSASGPLAGEGEQYF. The DNA for the CDR3 is TGCAGTGCTAGTGGGCCACTAGCGGGGGAGGGCGAGCAGTACTTC. The chain links TRBV20-1 to TRBJ2-7; 11 positions match TRBD2. Germline CDR1 DFQATT, CDR2 SNEGSKA (reference sequence). This CDR3 has 15 amino acids. V was clipped by 3 bases and J by 6 bases; unmatched bases: 10.

This clonotype was observed a handful of times. The chain employs TRBV18 and TRBJ1-5; 7 bases fit TRBD1. J lost 5 bases, V lost 3 bases, and 10 bases had no gene match. The CDR3 spans 16 residues. Germline CDR1 and CDR2: KGHSH and LQKENI. The CDR3 spells CASSPARDSRDQPQHF. The CDR3 coding sequence is TGTGCCAGCTCACCTGCCCGGGACAGTAGGGATCAGCCCCAGCATTTT.

This clonotype was found a few times. V and J are TRBV29-1 and TRBJ2-5; D could derive from TRBD1 or TRBD2 (6 bases each). Per the germline V gene, CDR1 is SQVTM and CDR2 is ANQGSEA. Trimming stripped 6 bases from V and 0 bases from J, with 26 bases between. This CDR3 contains 18 residues. The CDR3 is CSVHRWGRGEANQETQYF. In nucleotides, the CDR3 is TGCAGCGTCCACCGGTGGGGGCGGGGCGAGGCCAACCAAGAGACCCAGTACTTC.

This clonotype was detected a few times. The chain carries TRBV6-2 or TRBV6-3 and TRBJ2-7; the D is unclear. The length of the CDR3 is 13 residues. V was pared by 3 bases and J by 0 bases, with 6 bases between. The germline V gene encodes CDR1 MNHEY and CDR2 SVGEGT. CDR3 protein: CASSYAVSYEQYF. CDR3 DNA sequence: TGTGCCAGCAGTTATGCAGTCTCCTACGAGCAGTACTTC.

This chain connects TRBV10-3 to TRBJ1-2; maybe TRBD1 (5 bases). Trimming shortened V by 4 bases and J by 5 bases, and 17 bases separated the two germline ends. CDR1 is ENHRY, CDR2 SYGVKD, per germline. This CDR3 has 15 residues. CDR3 sequence (DNA): TGTGCCATCAGTGGAAGGATGGACGGGGGGTATGGCTACACCTTC. It encodes CAISGRMDGGYGYTF.

The chain uses TRBV13 and TRBJ2-7, with D perhaps TRBD1 or TRBD2 (5 bases each). This CDR3 region has 17 residues. The germline CDR1 and CDR2 sequences are PRHDT and FYEKMQ (reference sequence). V shed 5 bases and J shed 1 base, with 21 bases lying between them. The DNA of the CDR3 is TGTGCCAGCAGCAGTAATTCCGGGACCCGGAGGTCCTACGAGCAGTACTTC. This gives the protein CASSSNSGTRRSYEQYF.

The chain couples TRBV29-1 to TRBJ2-5, with TRBD1 as a possible D gene (5 bases). V gave up 0 bases and J gave up 3 bases, with 8 bases separating them. The CDR3 spans 13 residues. The germline gives CDR1 SQVTM, CDR2 ANQGSEA. CDR3 sequence reads: CSVEEAGKETQYF. CDR3 sequence (DNA): TGCAGCGTTGAAGAGGCAGGGAAAGAGACCCAGTACTTC.

The chain uses TRBV6-6 and TRBJ2-7, with D tentatively TRBD1 or TRBD2 (6 bases each). CDR1 MNHNY and CDR2 SVGAGI come from the germline V gene (reference sequence). CDR3 length: 13 amino acids. The V end was cut by 7 bases, the J end by 5 bases, with 15 bases between. The CDR3 is CASIQVGGHEQYF. For the CDR3, the DNA is TGTGCCAGCATACAAGTCGGGGGCCACGAGCAGTACTTC.

This clonotype was seen a handful of times. The V and J genes are TRBV10-3 and TRBJ2-1; D is unresolved. Trimming stripped 3 bases from V and 6 bases from J, with 6 bases between. Per germline, CDR1 ENHRY and CDR2 SYGVKD. The CDR3 is 12 amino acids. The CDR3 nucleotides read TGTGCCATCAGTGACAGGACCAATGAGCAGTTCTTC. Protein: CAISDRTNEQFF.

V gene TRBV12-3 or TRBV12-4 combines with J gene TRBJ1-5; D may be TRBD1 (5 bases). The CDR3 runs to 14 residues. V gave up 6 bases and J gave up 2 bases, with 11 bases separating them. The CDR3 DNA follows: TGTGCCAGCAGCCCCGACAGTGGCAATCAGCCCCAGCATTTT. This codes for CASSPDSGNQPQHF.

The chain is built from TRBV5-1 and TRBJ2-4; perhaps D is TRBD1 or TRBD2 (6 bases each). The end of the DNA is better explained by TRBJ2-7, so the J call may be wrong. Germline assignment: CDR1 SGHRS and CDR2 YFSETQ. The CDR3 is made up of 14 amino acids. This CDR3 is CASSLTGDIYEQYF. DNA of the CDR3: TGCGCCAGCAGCTTGACGGGGGACATCTACGAGCAGTACTTC.

The chain employs TRBV20-1 and TRBJ1-5, with D perhaps matching TRBD1 (5 bases). Trimming pared 3 bases from V and 5 bases from J, leaving 11 bases between. This CDR3 has 13 amino acids. Germline CDR1 reads DFQATT; CDR2 reads SNEGSKA (reference sequence). The CDR3 coding sequence is TGCAGTGCTAGCCCGGACACTGATCAGCCCCAGCATTTT. Its protein is CSASPDTDQPQHF.

The chain combines TRBV20-1 with TRBJ1-2; D is possibly TRBD1 (5 bases). Trimming took 3 bases from V and 0 from J, leaving 11 bases between them. Per the germline V gene, CDR1 is DFQATT and CDR2 is SNEGSKA (reference sequence). This CDR3 is built from 14 residues. The DNA for the CDR3 is TGCAGTGCTAGCGGGGCCAGTTCTAACTATGGCTACACCTTC. Protein: CSASGASSNYGYTF.